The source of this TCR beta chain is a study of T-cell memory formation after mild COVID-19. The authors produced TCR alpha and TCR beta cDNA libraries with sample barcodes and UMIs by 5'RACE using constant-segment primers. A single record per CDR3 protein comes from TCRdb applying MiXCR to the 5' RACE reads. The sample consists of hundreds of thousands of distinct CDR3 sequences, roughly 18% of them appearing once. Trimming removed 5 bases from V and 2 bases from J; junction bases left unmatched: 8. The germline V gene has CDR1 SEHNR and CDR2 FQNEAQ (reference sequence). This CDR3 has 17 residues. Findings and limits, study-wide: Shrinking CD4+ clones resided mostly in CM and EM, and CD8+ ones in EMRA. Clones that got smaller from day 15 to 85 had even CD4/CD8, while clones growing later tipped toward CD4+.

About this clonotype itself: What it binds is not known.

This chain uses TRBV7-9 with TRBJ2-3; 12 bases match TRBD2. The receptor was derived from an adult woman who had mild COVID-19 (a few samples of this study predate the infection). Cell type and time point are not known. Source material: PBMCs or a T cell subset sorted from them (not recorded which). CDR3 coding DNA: TGTGCCAGCAGCCCAGGACTAGCGGGGCCCCCCACAGATACGCAGTATTTT. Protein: CASSPGLAGPPTDTQYF.